This T cell receptor (beta chain) was retrieved from a study of cytomegalovirus exposure and HLA in healthy donors. The PCR had 60 Vbeta and 13 Jbeta primers. Some clones are missing from TCRdb's copy, which holds only in-frame ones; the method was immunoSEQ multiplex PCR. This table has around 190,000 clones, less than 85% appearing once. As for this clone: No antigen is known for it.

The CDR3 totals 15 residues. Trimming took 6 bases from V and 2 from J; bases not matched to a gene: 9. Per germline, CDR1 KGHSH and CDR2 LQKENI. Study findings and constraints: When analyzed later, the rates of TCR association showed variation by HLA locus, with DRB1 the most and HLA-C the fewest. Cytomegalovirus status, reportedly, was diagnosed with high specificity and sensitivity by the classifier. 164 TCR beta chains were listed as cytomegalovirus-associated. Clonal expansion, a later analysis showed, was greater in HLA-associated TCR beta chains than in equally common others.

This chain links TRBV18 with TRBJ2-7; TRBD1 aligns across 8 bases. This TCR was sampled from a man aged 30 to 39 in good health and CMV-seropositive. Sequenced material: PBMCs. The CDR3 coding sequence is TGTGCCAGCTCTCCAGGGGGCCCACCCGCCTACGAGCAGTACTTC. This codes for CASSPGGPPAYEQYF.